Shown below are 32 T cell receptor beta chains from a single sample sequenced in a study of vaccination effects on CD4 cells after COVID-19 (dated by TCRdb to between 2021 and 2024). The method was the immunoSEQ multiplex PCR assay. Held by TCRdb, this immuneACCESS table contains in-frame sequences only and omits some clones. Under half of the omission traces to an unresolved V gene where checked; the cause of the rest is unknown. The sample table holds some 17,000 clones, of which about 70% were seen once. 9% of the sample is held by the ten biggest clonotypes. In the ViraFEST assay, PBMC were stimulated with viral peptide pools, and TCR sequencing was then used to find antigen-specific CD4+ T cell clonotypes based on their expansion. After roughly 11 days of culture, CD4+ T cells were isolated with the EasySep CD4+ T cell isolation kit. Participants received two doses of either the BNT162b2 or the mRNA-1273 mRNA SARS-CoV-2 vaccine.

For these TCRs, the target antigens are not known. The material was CD4+ T cells from PBMCs cultured with SARS-CoV-2 spike peptides, obtained after COVID-19 vaccination. Taken with the paper, the label for cell subset or site translates to: SARS-CoV-2 spike overlapping peptide pool stimulation. These receptor sequences come from a human donor who received a COVID-19 vaccine.

This clone has only one observation. The rearrangement uses TRBV6-6 and TRBJ1-2; TRBD1 agrees at 9 bases. The J segment lost 2 bases and the V segment lost 2 bases, leaving 6 bases of the junction unmatched. The CDR3 has 16 amino acids. Per germline, CDR1 MNHNY and CDR2 SVGAGI (reference sequence). The CDR3: CASSYDGGTGNYGYTF. CDR3 sequence (DNA): TGTGCCAGCAGTTACGACGGCGGGACAGGGAACTATGGCTACACCTTC.

For this clone: Other DNA variants within this sample encode the same CDR3. The genes are TRBV5-1 and TRBJ2-7; 10 bases match TRBD2. The V gene's germline CDR1 is SGHRS and CDR2 YFSETQ. With 4 bases clipped from V and 2 bases from J, the junction kept 9 bases outside the gene matches. The CDR3 covers 16 residues. This chain's CDR3 is CASSPTGLASTYEQYF. Written as DNA, the CDR3 is TGCGCCAGCAGCCCTACGGGACTAGCGTCAACCTACGAGCAGTACTTC.

As to this clone: At the DNA level, this CDR3 is encoded by other sequences in the same sample as well. This chain uses TRBV5-1 with TRBJ1-3, with TRBD1 matching 9 bases. CDR3 length equals 16 residues. The germline V gene encodes CDR1 SGHRS and CDR2 YFSETQ. Trimming removed 4 bases from V and 0 bases from J; junction bases left unmatched: 5. This CDR3 is CASSPLTGGSGNTIYF. The CDR3 bases are TGCGCCAGCAGCCCTTTGACAGGGGGCTCTGGAAACACCATATATTTT.

The chain couples TRBV7-2 to TRBJ1-2, with TRBD1 matching over 8 bases. Trimming at V came to 5 bases and at J to 7 bases, leaving 12 bases not matched to a gene. CDR1 is SGHTA, CDR2 FQGNSA, per germline. The CDR3 spans 15 residues. CDR3 protein: CASSPQPAGGSGYTF. DNA of the CDR3: TGTGCCAGCAGCCCCCAACCCGCAGGGGGCTCTGGCTACACCTTC.

CDR3 DNA sequence: TGTGCCAGCAGTGGATCCGGGGATGAGCAGTTCTTC. This translates into CASSGSGDEQFF. This sequence joins TRBV2 and TRBJ2-1; tentative D call: TRBD2 (5 bases). In germline, CDR1 is SNHLY, CDR2 FYNNEI. Trimming took 4 bases from V and 8 from J, leaving 9 bases between them. This CDR3 has 12 amino acids. Using reference TRBV2 and TRBJ2-1 for the parts outside the CDR3, the full variable domain is EPEVTQTPSHQVTQMGQEVILRCVPISNHLYFYWYRQILGQKVEFLVSFYNNEISEKSEIFDDQFSVERPDGSNFTLKIRSTKLEDSAMYFCASSGSGDEQFFGPGTRLTVL.

The rearrangement uses TRBV7-2 and TRBJ2-7; 10 nucleotides align to TRBD1. The CDR3 length is 18 residues. The V gene end was trimmed by 0 bases and the J gene end by 3 bases; junction bases not matched to a gene: 11. Per germline, CDR1 SGHTA and CDR2 FQGNSA. The CDR3 nucleotides read TGTGCCAGCAGCTTAGCTCATGACAGGGGGCGGTTTAGCTACGAGCAGTACTTC. It codes for CASSLAHDRGRFSYEQYF.

This clone turned up a few times. The chain uses TRBV28 and TRBJ1-6, with D hard to call. The CDR3 consists of 15 residues. V was clipped by 2 bases and J by 6 bases, with 11 bases between them. Per the germline V gene, CDR1 is MDHEN and CDR2 is SYDVKM. The CDR3 protein is CASSLLTSSNSPLHF. CDR3 bases: TGTGCCAGCAGTTTACTGACATCTTCTAATTCACCCCTCCACTTT.

The chain combines TRBV5-8 with TRBJ1-5; 7 bases agree with TRBD1. This CDR3 has 16 amino acids. The germline V gene encodes CDR1 SGHTS and CDR2 YDEGEE. V trimming: 4 bases; J trimming: 6 bases; junction bases outside the gene matches: 13. The CDR3 here is CASSVGTAGATQPQHF. CDR3 DNA: TGTGCCAGCAGCGTAGGGACAGCTGGCGCGACTCAGCCCCAGCATTTT.

CDR3 region: CASSEDRTGEAFNEKLFF. CDR3 in DNA: TGTGCCAGCAGTGAAGATAGGACAGGGGAGGCCTTTAATGAAAAACTGTTTTTT. The rearrangement links TRBV6-1 to TRBJ1-4; 9 positions match TRBD1. Germline CDR1 reads MNHNS; CDR2 reads SASEGT. The CDR3 runs to 18 residues. With V trimmed by 1 base and J by 4 bases, 10 bases remained unmatched.

By its share, this clone is medium-sized. V usage is TRBV12-3 or TRBV12-4 and J usage is TRBJ1-2; TRBD1 aligns across 7 bases. J was trimmed by 4 bases and V by 6 bases; bases with no gene match: 5. The CDR3 has 13 amino acids. The CDR3 coding sequence is TGTGCCAGCAGCTTAAGGGGGCCCTATGGCTACACCTTC. Translated, it gives CASSLRGPYGYTF.

This chain's CDR3 is CSVGQGTYEQYF. In DNA form, the CDR3 reads TGCAGCGTTGGCCAGGGTACCTACGAGCAGTACTTC. The chain has TRBV29-1 and TRBJ2-7; D perhaps matches TRBD1 (5 bases). The germline CDR1 and CDR2 sequences are SQVTM and ANQGSEA. The CDR3 is made up of 12 amino acids. V was trimmed by 4 bases and J by 2 bases, leaving 9 bases between them.

The rearrangement joins TRBV27 to TRBJ2-7; the match to TRBD2 covers 14 bases. CDR1 is MNHEY and CDR2 is SMNVEV in the germline V gene (reference sequence). J was trimmed by 2 bases and V by 8 bases; bases with no gene match: 2. The CDR3 has 14 residues. CDR3 residues: CASVGLAGAYEQYF. As DNA, the CDR3 is TGTGCCAGCGTGGGACTAGCGGGAGCCTACGAGCAGTACTTC.

J is TRBJ1-1 and V is TRBV5-4, with D uncertain. This CDR3 is built from 15 residues. CDR1 is SGHNT, CDR2 YYREEE, per germline (reference sequence). V lost 0 bases, J lost 2 bases, and 11 bases lay in between. The CDR3: CASSLVAAQNTEAFF. For the CDR3, the DNA is TGTGCCAGCAGCTTGGTAGCAGCCCAAAACACTGAAGCTTTCTTT.

The chain recombines TRBV9 with TRBJ1-2; 10 nucleotides agree with TRBD1. Germline V gene sequence: CDR1 SGDLS, CDR2 YYNGEE. With 4 bases clipped from V and 4 bases from J, the junction kept 7 bases outside the gene matches. The CDR3 has 15 amino acids. The CDR3 DNA sequence: TGTGCCAGCAGCCCGTGGACAGGGGGAATCTATGGCTACACCTTC. It translates to CASSPWTGGIYGYTF. The variable domain in full, completed from reference TRBV9 and TRBJ1-2, reads DSGVTQTPKHLITATGQRVTLRCSPRSGDLSVYWYQQSLDQGLQFLIQYYNGEERAKGNILERFSAQQFPDLHSELNLSSLELGDSALYFCASSPWTGGIYGYTFGSGTRLTVV.

This chain joins TRBV18 and TRBJ2-3; D perhaps matches TRBD2 (6 bases). Germline V gene sequence: CDR1 KGHSH, CDR2 LQKENI. CDR3 length: 18 amino acids. V was pared by 1 base and J by 0 bases, with 17 bases between. CDR3 coding DNA: TGTGCCAGCTCACCACGTTCATTGGGCGGGACTAGCACAGATACGCAGTATTTT. Translating it yields CASSPRSLGGTSTDTQYF.

This chain connects TRBV15 to TRBJ2-3, with D uncertain. V lost 0 bases, J lost 2 bases, and 9 bases lay in between. CDR3 length: 15 residues. Germline V gives CDR1 LNHNV, CDR2 YYDKDF (reference sequence). This CDR3 is CATSRDPTPTDTQYF. CDR3 DNA sequence: TGTGCCACCAGCAGAGATCCGACCCCCACAGATACGCAGTATTTT. The variable domain in full, with the rest retrieved from reference TRBV15 and TRBJ2-3, is DAMVIQNPRYQVTQFGKPVTLSCSQTLNHNVMYWYQQKSSQAPKLLFHYYDKDFNNEADTPDNFQSRRPNTSFCFLDIRSPGLGDTAMYLCATSRDPTPTDTQYFGPGTRLTVL.

The rearrangement links TRBV20-1 to TRBJ1-2; 7 bases line up with TRBD1. This CDR3 region has 10 residues. CDR1 and CDR2 (germline): DFQATT, SNEGSKA (reference sequence). The V gene end was trimmed by 4 bases and the J gene end by 8 bases; junction bases not matched to a gene: 1. CDR3 sequence (DNA): TGCAGTGCTACGGGACAGGGCTACACCTTC. It translates to CSATGQGYTF.

This rearrangement joins TRBV2 to TRBJ1-1, with D unclear. V shed 2 bases and J shed 0 bases, with 7 bases lying between them. Germline loops: CDR1 SNHLY, CDR2 FYNNEI. The CDR3 extends over 14 amino acids. The CDR3 DNA reads as TGTGCCAGCAGTGAAAAACTCTTGAACACTGAAGCTTTCTTT. Its translation is CASSEKLLNTEAFF.

The rearrangement links TRBV10-3 to TRBJ1-6; D perhaps matches TRBD1 (5 bases). Germline V gives CDR1 ENHRY, CDR2 SYGVKD. The CDR3 spans 12 residues. V was shortened by 7 bases and J by 7 bases, with 8 bases between the two germline ends. CDR3 protein: CAIKGRNSPLHF. In DNA, the CDR3 is TGTGCCATCAAGGGGCGGAATTCACCCCTCCACTTT.

A remark on this clone: Other nucleotide sequences from this sample produce the same CDR3. The chain is built from TRBV18 and TRBJ1-1; unclear D gene. V gave up 3 bases and J gave up 1 base, with 9 bases separating them. CDR1 KGHSH and CDR2 LQKENI come from the germline V gene. The CDR3 spans 14 residues. CDR3 protein: CASSPAVRNTEAFF. In DNA form, the CDR3 reads TGTGCCAGCTCACCTGCGGTAAGGAACACTGAAGCTTTCTTT.

This clone was seen only a few times. The chain uses TRBV6-2 or TRBV6-3 and TRBJ2-2; 9 positions agree with TRBD1. The CDR3 is 17 amino acids. CDR1 and CDR2 (germline): MNHEY, SVGEGT. J gave up 6 bases and V 0 bases, and 8 bases lay outside the gene matches. The CDR3 region is CASSYSPGQGSAGELFF. The CDR3 region has the DNA TGTGCCAGCAGTTACTCCCCGGGACAGGGTTCGGCCGGGGAGCTGTTTTTT.

This rearrangement joins TRBV10-3 to TRBJ2-7, with TRBD2 identical over 8 bases. With 6 bases clipped from V and 4 bases from J, the junction kept 2 bases outside the gene matches. This CDR3 is built from 12 residues. Germline CDR1 is ENHRY and CDR2 is SYGVKD. The CDR3 loop is CAIRGLEYEQYF. The DNA of the CDR3 is TGTGCCATCAGGGGACTAGAGTACGAGCAGTACTTC.

This clone was counted a few times. J is TRBJ2-7 and V is TRBV11-2; D is undetermined. V was cut by 7 bases and J by 0 bases, with 13 bases left in between. Germline CDR1 and CDR2: SGHAT and FQNNGV. The CDR3 is made up of 14 amino acids. CDR3 sequence reads: CASTVDSTSYEQYF. The DNA of the CDR3 is TGTGCCAGCACCGTTGACTCTACCTCCTACGAGCAGTACTTC.

The V and J genes are TRBV5-5 and TRBJ2-1, with 10 bases lining up with TRBD2. This CDR3 has 19 amino acids. The ends lost 0 bases at V and 1 base at J; junction bases unmatched: 10. Germline V gene lookup returns CDR1 SGHKS and CDR2 YYEKEE (reference sequence). CDR3 region: CASSLESSGRADSYNEQFF. CDR3 DNA sequence: TGTGCCAGCAGCTTGGAATCCAGCGGGAGGGCCGATTCCTACAATGAGCAGTTCTTC. The full variable domain, with the rest looked up from reference TRBV5-5 and TRBJ2-1, is DAGVTQSPTHLIKTRGQQVTLRCSPISGHKSVSWYQQVLGQGPQFIFQYYEKEERGRGNFPDRFSARQFPNYSSELNVNALLLGDSALYLCASSLESSGRADSYNEQFFGPGTRLTVL.

By share of the sample, this clone is medium-sized. For the CDR3, the DNA is TGTGCCAGCAGCCAAGCGGGGGGAAGGGCTGAAGCTTTCTTT. This gives the protein CASSQAGGRAEAFF. This chain links TRBV3-1 (or the pseudogene TRBV3-2) with TRBJ1-1; a possible D gene is TRBD1 (5 bases). V shed 1 base and J shed 6 bases, with 12 bases lying between them. This CDR3 comprises 14 residues. Germline CDR1 and CDR2: LGHDT and YNNKEL (reference sequence).

V usage is TRBV18 and J usage is TRBJ2-1, with D perhaps TRBD2 (6 bases). Between the trimmed V and J ends, which lost 3 bases and 9 bases, there was a span of 18 bases. Germline V CDR1 and CDR2: KGHSH, LQKENI. This CDR3 has 15 amino acids. The CDR3 sequence: CASSPEWRVGGEQFF. The DNA for the CDR3 is TGTGCCAGCTCACCGGAATGGAGGGTTGGCGGTGAGCAGTTCTTC.

V usage is TRBV19 and J usage is TRBJ2-1, with 10 bases fitting TRBD1. Germline V lookup: CDR1 LNHDA, CDR2 SQIVND (reference sequence). The CDR3 totals 15 residues. V shed 1 base, J shed 3 bases, and the junction held 0 bases outside the gene matches. The CDR3 protein is CASSIGTGGYNEQFF. As DNA, the CDR3 is TGTGCCAGTAGTATAGGGACAGGGGGCTACAATGAGCAGTTCTTC.

J is TRBJ1-2 and V is TRBV2; D remains ambiguous. Germline CDR1 SNHLY, CDR2 FYNNEI. V was pared by 1 base and J by 2 bases, with 5 bases between. The CDR3 totals 13 residues. CDR3 sequence reads: CASSEGANYGYTF. In DNA, the CDR3 is TGTGCCAGCAGTGAAGGGGCAAACTATGGCTACACCTTC.

This clone has only a few counts. The V call is TRBV7-9, the J call TRBJ2-2, with 10 bases fitting TRBD2. V was clipped by 6 bases and J by 6 bases; unmatched bases: 10. The CDR3 is 16 amino acids. Germline lookup yields CDR1 SEHNR and CDR2 FQNEAQ (reference sequence). CDR3 DNA: TGTGCCAGCAGGAACCAGCGGCTAGCGGGAGCCGGGGAGCTGTTTTTT. The encoded protein is CASRNQRLAGAGELFF. Supplemented by reference TRBV7-9 and TRBJ2-2, the full variable domain reads DTGVSQNPRHKITKRGQNVTFRCDPISEHNRLYWYRQTLGQGPEFLTYFQNEAQLEKSRLLSDRFSAERPKGSFSTLEIQRTEQGDSAMYLCASRNQRLAGAGELFFGEGSRLTVL.

The chain recombines TRBV5-1 with TRBJ1-1; D is ambiguous. V was cut by 2 bases and J by 0 bases, with 8 bases left in between. Germline CDR1 is SGHRS and CDR2 is YFSETQ. There are 14 residues in the CDR3. The CDR3 sequence is CASSLRAVNTEAFF. CDR3 coding DNA: TGCGCCAGCAGCTTACGGGCGGTGAACACTGAAGCTTTCTTT.

The V and J genes are TRBV4-3 and TRBJ1-4; a possible D gene is TRBD1 (5 bases). Deletions cut 3 bases from V and 5 bases from J, with 7 bases between. This CDR3 is built from 13 residues. The germline gives CDR1 LGHNA, CDR2 YSLEER. The CDR3 loop reads CASSQRGNEKLFF. CDR3 DNA: TGCGCCAGCAGCCAGCGGGGGAATGAAAAACTGTTTTTT.

The V and J genes are TRBV5-1 and TRBJ2-3; D uncertain. Germline V gives CDR1 SGHRS, CDR2 YFSETQ. The V gene lost 4 bases and the J gene lost 2 bases, with 17 bases spanning the gap. CDR3 length: 16 amino acids. The CDR3 loop reads CASSLDGQLHTDTQYF. Written as DNA, the CDR3 is TGCGCCAGCAGCCTGGATGGTCAGCTTCACACAGATACGCAGTATTTT.